The clone carrying this T cell receptor beta chain was counted a few times. No antigen is known for it. The conserved final phenylalanine or tryptophan is absent from the CDR3, which likely points to a read error. With a J-beta primer mix and a sample-barcoded 5' primer, a second PCR ran roughly 6 to 11 cycles. One entry per CDR3 protein, called by TCRdb with MiXCR from the 5' RACE reads. Of approximately 580,000 distinct CDR3 sequences listed, approximately 25% were seen once; the top ten hold approximately 10%. This sample is part of a study of blood T cells in healthy people across ages. Study-level findings and limits: Changes in expanded clonotypes were possibly confounded, as the CMV status of donors was unknown.

V shed 4 bases, J shed 4 bases, and the junction held 10 bases outside the gene matches. Germline-derived CDR1 and CDR2 are SGHDT and YYEEEE. The CDR3 length is 15 residues. The sample was also linked to a second study, of T cells of mothers and their children.

The sequenced sample was blood. This chain links TRBV5-6 with TRBJ2-5; 7 nucleotides line up with TRBD1. This TCR derives from a boy younger than 18 in good health. CDR3 DNA: TGTGCCAGCAGCCCCCAGTTGGCAGGGGGAGAGACCCAGTACCTC. It yields the protein CASSPQLAGGETQYL.